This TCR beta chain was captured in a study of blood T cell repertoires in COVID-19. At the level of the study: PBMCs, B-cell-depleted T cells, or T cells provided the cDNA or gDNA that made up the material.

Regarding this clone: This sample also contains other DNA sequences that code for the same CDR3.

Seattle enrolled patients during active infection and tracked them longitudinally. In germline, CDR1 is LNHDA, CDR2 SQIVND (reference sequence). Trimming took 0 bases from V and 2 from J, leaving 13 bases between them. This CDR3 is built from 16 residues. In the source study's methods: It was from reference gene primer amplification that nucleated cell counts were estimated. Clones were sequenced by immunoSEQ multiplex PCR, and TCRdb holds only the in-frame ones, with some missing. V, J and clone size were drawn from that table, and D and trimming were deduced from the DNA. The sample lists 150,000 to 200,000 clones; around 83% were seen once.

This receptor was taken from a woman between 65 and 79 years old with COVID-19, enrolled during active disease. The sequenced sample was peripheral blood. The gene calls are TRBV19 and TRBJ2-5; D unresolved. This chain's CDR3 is CASSIDRVAGQETQYF. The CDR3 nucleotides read TGTGCCAGTAGTATAGATCGGGTAGCTGGTCAAGAGACCCAGTACTTC.